The 32 T cell receptor beta chains below were found in one sample sequenced in a study of T-cell reconstitution after alpha-beta-depleted transplantation in children. This sample's TCRbeta library carried unique molecular identifier barcodes. One entry per CDR3 protein results from TCRdb running MiXCR on the PCR reads. The sample has 150,000 to 200,000 distinct CDR3 sequences; around 10% are singletons. The source material was PBMCs, sampled before TCRalphabeta/CD19-depleted stem cell transplant. The receptors shown here come from a boy aged 2-15 years with acute myeloid leukemia, due to receive a stem cell transplant.

This clonotype came up many times. The chain has TRBV3-1 and TRBJ2-3; 8 bases agree with TRBD2. The junction had 16 bases not matched to a gene; V was cut back by 0 bases and J by 5 bases. CDR3 length: 19 residues. Germline-derived CDR1 and CDR2 are LGHDT and YNNKEL (reference sequence). CDR3 bases: TGTGCCAGCAGCCAAGACCCTGTAGTCAATAGCGGGATCGGAGATACGCAGTATTTT. This encodes CASSQDPVVNSGIGDTQYF.

This clonotype was counted many times. The chain is built from TRBV4-1 and TRBJ2-1; 8 bases map to TRBD2. J gave up 7 bases and V 1 base, and 9 bases lay outside the gene matches. Per germline, CDR1 MGHRA and CDR2 YSYEKL. This CDR3 spans 16 amino acids. CDR3 bases: TGCGCCAGCAGCCAAGTCCTGAGACGGGGGGGGAATGAGCAGTTCTTC. Translating gives CASSQVLRRGGNEQFF.

In its sample, this clonotype was seen many times. This chain connects TRBV12-5 to TRBJ2-5; D uncertain. In germline, CDR1 is LGHNT, CDR2 FRNRAP. Trimming shortened V by 8 bases and J by 4 bases, and 8 bases separated the two germline ends. The CDR3 loop spans 11 amino acids. CDR3 DNA sequence: TGTGCTAGTTCCCCCCTAGAGACCCAGTACTTC. It codes for CASSPLETQYF.

This clonotype was seen ten or more times. V usage is TRBV27 and J usage is TRBJ2-5; D remains unclear. Germline V lookup: CDR1 MNHEY, CDR2 SMNVEV (reference sequence). This CDR3 is 13 amino acids long. Trimming cost V 4 bases and J 4 bases, with 10 bases left between them. The CDR3 here is CASSSRTGETQYF. The CDR3 nucleotides are TGTGCCAGCAGTTCGCGGACGGGAGAGACCCAGTACTTC.

This clonotype was observed at least ten times. The CDR3 DNA reads as TGTGCCAGCAGCTATAACAGGGACAATGAGCAGTTCTTC. The encoded protein is CASSYNRDNEQFF. The chain is built from TRBV7-3 and TRBJ2-1; D perhaps matches TRBD1 (6 bases). In germline, CDR1 is SGHTA, CDR2 FQGTGA. This CDR3 contains 13 residues. V was cut by 4 bases and J by 5 bases, with 9 bases left in between. The full variable domain, with the rest looked up from reference TRBV7-3 and TRBJ2-1, is GAGVSQTPSNKVTEKGKYVELRCDPISGHTALYWYRQSLGQGPEFLIYFQGTGAADDSGLPNDRFFAVRPEGSVSTLKIQRTERGDSAVYLCASSYNRDNEQFFGPGTRLTVL.

This clonotype was seen repeatedly, ten times or more. The rearrangement uses TRBV6-1 and TRBJ2-5, with a tentative D call TRBD1 (5 bases). CDR3 length equals 14 residues. From germline, CDR1 is MNHNS and CDR2 SASEGT. V lost 8 bases to trimming and J lost 5 bases, with 18 bases between them. CDR3 loop: CASHPTSGFETQYF. The CDR3 nucleotides are TGTGCCAGCCACCCGACTTCAGGGTTTGAGACCCAGTACTTC.

This clonotype was seen at least ten times. J is TRBJ2-2 and V is TRBV5-1; 9 bases fit TRBD2. The CDR3 length is 16 residues. Germline assignment: CDR1 SGHRS and CDR2 YFSETQ. V lost 0 bases, J lost 7 bases, and 7 bases stayed unmatched. DNA of the CDR3: TGCGCCAGCAGCTTGGTCAGCGGGGGGCCATTCGGGGAGCTGTTTTTT. Its protein product is CASSLVSGGPFGELFF.

This clonotype was counted many times. The CDR3 region has the DNA TGCGCCAGCAGCTTGGGTGGGACTTCACCCGGGGAGCTGTTTTTT. Translating gives CASSLGGTSPGELFF. The gene calls are TRBV5-1 and TRBJ2-2; possible D gene TRBD2, 6 bases. This CDR3 region has 15 residues. Germline V gives CDR1 SGHRS, CDR2 YFSETQ. Trimming shortened V by 0 bases and J by 6 bases, and 12 bases separated the two germline ends.

This clonotype has a count of ten or more. The chain links TRBV6-1 to TRBJ2-5, with TRBD2 matching over 13 bases. Germline assignment: CDR1 MNHNS and CDR2 SASEGT. The length of the CDR3 is 15 residues. The junction had 3 bases not matched to a gene; V was cut back by 6 bases and J by 2 bases. This CDR3 reads CASSQGLAGQETQYF. In DNA, the CDR3 is TGTGCCAGCAGCCAGGGACTAGCGGGGCAAGAGACCCAGTACTTC.

Many counts were recorded for this clonotype. V gene TRBV5-6 combines with J gene TRBJ2-7; D is uncertain. V lost 0 bases and J 5 bases, leaving 15 bases between the germline ends. CDR3 length: 15 residues. Germline V lookup: CDR1 SGHDT, CDR2 YYEEEE. The CDR3 DNA reads as TGTGCCAGCAGCTTGGGGGGTGGCGTGTCCCACGAGCAGTACTTC. Translating gives CASSLGGGVSHEQYF.

This clonotype showed up many times. Germline and junction disagree at one end, which may indicate a read error. J is TRBJ2-3 and V is TRBV7-7; 8 bases align to TRBD2. The germline V gene has CDR1 SSHAT and CDR2 FNYEAQ (reference sequence). CDR3 length equals 17 residues. The CDR3 region has the DNA TGTGCTAGCAGCTTGGGTACCGGGACGGGGGGGACAGATACGCAGTATTTT. It yields the protein CASSLGTGTGGTDTQYF.

This clonotype occurred many times. The rearrangement uses TRBV5-1 and TRBJ1-1; the D gene is possibly TRBD1 (5 bases). CDR3 length equals 16 residues. Germline loops: CDR1 SGHRS, CDR2 YFSETQ. V shed 4 bases and J shed 1 base, with 17 bases lying between them. The CDR3 loop is CASSILPGGRNTEAFF. In DNA form, the CDR3 reads TGCGCCAGCAGCATCCTACCGGGGGGTCGGAACACTGAAGCTTTCTTT.

Note on this clonotype: This may arise from a read error, as a much more abundant clone is one base away. J is TRBJ2-5 and V is TRBV25-1, with a tentative D call TRBD2 (6 bases). The length of the CDR3 is 14 residues. The V gene's germline CDR1 is MGHDK and CDR2 SYGVNS. V was cut by 1 base and J by 7 bases, with 13 bases left in between. The CDR3, as DNA: TGTGCCAGCAGTGAATTCGCGCAGGAGGGGACCCAGTACTTC. Protein: CASSEFAQEGTQYF.

A remark on this clonotype: Given a much more abundant clone one base away, this may be a read error. This chain connects TRBV30 to TRBJ1-2; unclear D gene. Germline V CDR1 and CDR2: GTSNPN, SVGIG (reference sequence). The CDR3 contains 13 residues. CDR3 sequence (DNA): TGTGCCTGGAGTGATTGGCAGGAGTATGGCGACACCTTC. Translated: CAWSDWQEYGDTF. Full variable domain (missing parts from reference TRBV30 and TRBJ1-2): SQTIHQWPATLVQPVGSPLSLECTVEGTSNPNLYWYRQAAGRGLQLLFYSVGIGQISSEVPQNLSASRPQDRQFILSSKKLLLSDSGFYLCAWSDWQEYGDTFGSGTRLTVV.

This clonotype was counted many times. The chain has TRBV12-3 or TRBV12-4 and TRBJ2-2; TRBD1 agrees at 7 bases. This CDR3 region has 15 residues. The V and J ends lost 3 bases and 6 bases, in that order; junction bases with no gene match: 7. This chain's CDR3 is CASSFWDSIPGELFF. The CDR3 DNA reads TGTGCCAGCAGTTTTTGGGACAGCATCCCCGGGGAGCTGTTTTTT.

This clonotype was counted at least ten times. CDR3 DNA: TGCGCCAGCAGCTTGTTAGGTCAAAGCTCCTACGAGCAGTACTTC. Protein product: CASSLLGQSSYEQYF. The chain couples TRBV5-1 to TRBJ2-7; D not certain. Germline values: CDR1 SGHRS, CDR2 YFSETQ. This CDR3 is built from 15 residues. Trimming took off 1 base at V and 0 bases at J, with 11 bases between the two ends.

This clonotype was seen repeatedly, ten times or more. V gene TRBV3-1 combines with J gene TRBJ2-7; perhaps TRBD1 as D (5 bases). CDR1 is LGHDT and CDR2 is YNNKEL in the germline V gene (reference sequence). This CDR3 has 14 residues. Trimming removed 0 bases at V and 3 bases at J, with 9 bases between. The chain's CDR3 is CASSQDGAVYEQYF. DNA of the CDR3: TGTGCCAGCAGCCAAGATGGGGCAGTCTACGAGCAGTACTTC.

There are many counts of this clonotype. V is TRBV11-2 and J is TRBJ2-1; 8 bases match TRBD1. This CDR3 has 16 amino acids. Germline CDR1 and CDR2: SGHAT and FQNNGV. Germline trimming cut 4 bases from V and 1 base from J; bases unmatched to any gene: 6. The CDR3 nucleotides are TGTGCCAGCAGCTCCGGGACAGGTCCTTCCTACAATGAGCAGTTCTTC. This sequence encodes CASSSGTGPSYNEQFF.

This clonotype was seen at least ten times. The chain employs TRBV12-3 or TRBV12-4 and TRBJ2-1; the match to TRBD1 covers 7 bases. CDR3 length equals 14 residues. After removal of 2 bases from V and 7 bases from J, the junction contained 5 bases not matched to a gene. CDR3 bases: TGTGCCAGCAGTTTAATAGGGGGCAAAAATGAGCAGTTCTTC. This gives the protein CASSLIGGKNEQFF.

Many counts were recorded for this clonotype. This rearrangement joins TRBV7-8 to TRBJ1-4, with no clear D. The CDR3 has 16 amino acids. CDR1 is SGHVS, CDR2 FQNEAQ, per germline. Trimming took 1 base from V and 8 from J, leaving 17 bases between them. The CDR3 reads CASSLVVTVPHEKLFF. The CDR3 DNA reads TGTGCCAGCAGCTTAGTGGTCACGGTGCCCCACGAAAAACTGTTTTTT.

This clonotype was counted at least ten times. The CDR3 region is CSARDGTGELFF. The CDR3 nucleotides read TGCAGTGCTAGAGATGGTACCGGGGAGCTGTTTTTT. This chain connects TRBV20-1 to TRBJ2-2; D is unresolved. From germline, CDR1 is DFQATT and CDR2 SNEGSKA (reference sequence). V was shortened by 0 bases and J by 5 bases, with 4 bases between the two germline ends. The CDR3 spans 12 residues.

This clonotype appeared many times. The genes are TRBV2 and TRBJ2-3; 8 bases match TRBD2. The germline V gene has CDR1 SNHLY and CDR2 FYNNEI. This CDR3 has 20 residues. The ends lost 7 bases at V and 0 bases at J; junction bases unmatched: 21. This CDR3 is CASTRPGGGGLDFSTDTQYF. CDR3 bases: TGTGCCAGCACTCGCCCGGGAGGCGGGGGGTTAGATTTCAGCACAGATACGCAGTATTTT.

This clonotype has at least ten counts. This sequence joins TRBV11-2 and TRBJ2-1; 11 bases are shared with TRBD2. Germline V lookup: CDR1 SGHAT, CDR2 FQNNGV. CDR3 length: 17 amino acids. The trim removed 1 base at V and 6 bases at J, leaving 8 bases unmatched. The CDR3 region is CASSLVLAGGPRNEQFF. As DNA, the CDR3 is TGTGCCAGCAGCTTAGTTCTAGCGGGGGGCCCGCGCAATGAGCAGTTCTTC.

This clonotype was found many times. CDR3 loop: CSPTLRTSGGTGVDTQYF. The DNA of the CDR3 is TGCAGCCCCACGTTACGGACTAGCGGGGGGACCGGGGTAGATACGCAGTATTTT. The chain carries TRBV20-1 and TRBJ2-3, with 14 bases matching TRBD2. The CDR3 spans 18 residues. Per the germline V gene, CDR1 is DFQATT and CDR2 is SNEGSKA (reference sequence).

In its sample, this clonotype was seen many times. The CDR3 DNA is TGTGCCAGCAGGTTTACAGGGGGCGCGGGTGAAGCTTTCTTT. It yields the protein CASRFTGGAGEAFF. The gene calls are TRBV7-3 and TRBJ1-1; 9 bases fit TRBD1. Germline lookup yields CDR1 SGHTA and CDR2 FQGTGA. V was pared by 6 bases and J by 7 bases, with 9 bases of the junction left unmatched. The CDR3 sequence is 14 residues long. The variable domain in full, completed from reference TRBV7-3 and TRBJ1-1, reads GAGVSQTPSNKVTEKGKYVELRCDPISGHTALYWYRQSLGQGPEFLIYFQGTGAADDSGLPNDRFFAVRPEGSVSTLKIQRTERGDSAVYLCASRFTGGAGEAFFGQGTRLTVV.

At least ten counts were recorded for this clonotype. V gene TRBV28 combines with J gene TRBJ1-3, with a weak D call TRBD1 (5 bases). The CDR3 has 16 amino acids. Trimming took 2 bases from V and 0 from J, leaving 11 bases between them. The germline CDR1 and CDR2 sequences are MDHEN and SYDVKM. The CDR3 coding sequence is TGTGCCAGCAGTTTAGGGAGGGACCTCTCTGGAAACACCATATATTTT. Protein product: CASSLGRDLSGNTIYF. The whole variable domain, remainder taken from reference TRBV28 and TRBJ1-3, is DVKVTQSSRYLVKRTGEKVFLECVQDMDHENMFWYRQDPGLGLRLIYFSYDVKMKEKGDIPEGYSVSREKKERFSLILESASTNQTSMYLCASSLGRDLSGNTIYFGEGSWLTVV.

At least ten counts were recorded for this clonotype. The chain uses TRBV7-3 and TRBJ2-3, with 9 bases aligning to TRBD1. V gave up 4 bases and J gave up 2 bases; unmatched junction bases: 4. The CDR3 runs to 15 residues. The germline gives CDR1 SGHTA, CDR2 FQGTGA. DNA of the CDR3: TGTGCCAGCAGCTCCGGGACAGGGTACACAGATACGCAGTATTTT. Translated, it gives CASSSGTGYTDTQYF.

This clonotype was picked up a small number of times. The V and J genes are TRBV18 and TRBJ2-3; 11 bases line up with TRBD2. J lost 4 bases, V lost 3 bases, and 3 bases had no gene match. The CDR3 contains 15 residues. Per the germline V gene, CDR1 is KGHSH and CDR2 is LQKENI. The CDR3 protein is CASSPTSGSADTQYF. DNA of the CDR3: TGTGCCAGCTCACCTACTAGCGGGAGTGCAGATACGCAGTATTTT.

In this sample, this clonotype turned up many times. The chain joins TRBV3-1 to TRBJ2-2; the D is unclear. CDR1 is LGHDT and CDR2 is YNNKEL in the germline V gene (reference sequence). The CDR3 covers 14 residues. Trimming removed 5 bases from V and 5 bases from J, with 12 bases in between. CDR3 bases: TGTGCCAGCAGCTCTCGGGCCCTTACCGGGGAGCTGTTTTTT. Protein: CASSSRALTGELFF. The full variable domain, rest sourced from reference TRBV3-1 and TRBJ2-2, is DTAVSQTPKYLVTQMGNDKSIKCEQNLGHDTMYWYKQDSKKFLKIMFSYNNKELIINETVPNRFSPKSPDKAHLNLHINSLELGDSAVYFCASSSRALTGELFFGEGSRLTVL.

This clonotype occurred many times. The CDR3 DNA sequence: TGCAGCGGAATAATCCCCCCCTACAATGAGCAGTTCTTC. Protein sequence: CSGIIPPYNEQFF. This chain joins TRBV20-1 and TRBJ2-1, with D uncertain. The CDR3 loop spans 13 amino acids. Germline V gives CDR1 DFQATT, CDR2 SNEGSKA (reference sequence).

This chain joins TRBV14 and TRBJ2-7, with a weak D call TRBD2 (5 bases). V gave up 0 bases and J gave up 6 bases, with 12 bases separating them. Germline-derived CDR1 and CDR2 are SGHDN and FVKESK. CDR3 length equals 14 residues. CDR3 residues: CASSQDYGKGEQYF. DNA of the CDR3: TGTGCCAGCAGCCAAGATTACGGGAAAGGCGAGCAGTACTTC.

The table lists this clonotype with many counts. This chain joins TRBV7-9 and TRBJ2-7, with TRBD2 as a possible D gene (6 bases). Trimming cost V 0 bases and J 0 bases, with 15 bases left between them. This CDR3 is 17 amino acids long. The germline CDR1 and CDR2 sequences are SEHNR and FQNEAQ (reference sequence). The CDR3 is CASSLARGGIRSYEQYV. For the CDR3, the DNA is TGTGCCAGCAGCTTAGCTCGGGGAGGCATCCGCTCCTACGAGCAGTACGTC.